This T cell receptor (beta chain) was sequenced in a study of T cells in localized non-small cell lung cancer. Study-wide findings and caveats: Heterogeneity remains possible because sequencing was limited to only one tumor region. Uninvolved adjacent lung had more T cell clonality than any other tissue, topping tumor. Adjacent lung exhibited a median of about 50 among the 100 most abundant tumor clones.

Trimming removed 4 bases from V and 5 bases from J; junction bases left unmatched: 8. The CDR3 runs to 15 residues. In germline, CDR1 is SGHNT, CDR2 YYREEE (reference sequence). Produced via immunoSEQ multiplex PCR; TCRdb's table is partial and in-frame only. Here the sample spans around 140,000 clones, around 92% being singletons. This clone was observed a few times. The target antigen is unknown. The sequence came from a female donor over 55 with stage I lung adenocarcinoma. The specimen was peripheral blood, collected before any cancer treatment. The chain couples TRBV5-4 to TRBJ2-5; TRBD1 matches 10 bases. CDR3 sequence: CASSLGDRGAETQYF. Written as DNA, the CDR3 is TGTGCCAGCAGCCTGGGGGACAGGGGTGCGGAGACCCAGTACTTC.